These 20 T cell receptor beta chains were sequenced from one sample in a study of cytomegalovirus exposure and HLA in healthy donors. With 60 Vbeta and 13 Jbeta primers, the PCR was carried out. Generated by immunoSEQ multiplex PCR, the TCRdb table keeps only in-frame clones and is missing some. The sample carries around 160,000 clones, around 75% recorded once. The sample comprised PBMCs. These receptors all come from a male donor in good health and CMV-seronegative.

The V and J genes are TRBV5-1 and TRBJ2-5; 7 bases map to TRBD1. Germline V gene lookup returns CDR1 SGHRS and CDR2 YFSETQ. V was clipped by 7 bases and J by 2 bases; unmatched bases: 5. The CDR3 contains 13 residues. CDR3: CASLTGAQETQYF. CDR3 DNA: TGCGCCAGCCTTACAGGGGCGCAAGAGACCCAGTACTTC.

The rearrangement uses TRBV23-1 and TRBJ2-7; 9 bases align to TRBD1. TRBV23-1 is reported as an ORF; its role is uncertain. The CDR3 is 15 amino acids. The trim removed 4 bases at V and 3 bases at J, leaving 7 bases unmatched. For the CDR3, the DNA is TGCGCCAGCAGTCCTCCGGGACAGGGTCACTACGAGCAGTACTTC. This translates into CASSPPGQGHYEQYF.

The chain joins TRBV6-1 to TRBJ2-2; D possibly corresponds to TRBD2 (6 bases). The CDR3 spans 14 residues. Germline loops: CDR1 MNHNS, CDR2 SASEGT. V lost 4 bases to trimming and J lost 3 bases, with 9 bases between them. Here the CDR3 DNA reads TGTGCCAGCAGTGGTAGGGACTACACCGGGGAGCTGTTTTTT. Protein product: CASSGRDYTGELFF.

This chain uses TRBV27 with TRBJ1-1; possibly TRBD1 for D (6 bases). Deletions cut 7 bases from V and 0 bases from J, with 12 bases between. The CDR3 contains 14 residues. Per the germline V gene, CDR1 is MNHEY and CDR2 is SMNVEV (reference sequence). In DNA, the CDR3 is TGTGCCAGCACCCCGGACAGCCTGAACACTGAAGCTTTCTTT. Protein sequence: CASTPDSLNTEAFF.

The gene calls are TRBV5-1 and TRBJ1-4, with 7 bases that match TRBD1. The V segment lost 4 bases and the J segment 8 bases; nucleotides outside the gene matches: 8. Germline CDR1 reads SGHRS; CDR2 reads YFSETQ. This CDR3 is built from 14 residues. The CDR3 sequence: CASSPRTGEEKLFF. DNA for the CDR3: TGCGCCAGCAGCCCTCGGACAGGAGAAGAAAAACTGTTTTTT.

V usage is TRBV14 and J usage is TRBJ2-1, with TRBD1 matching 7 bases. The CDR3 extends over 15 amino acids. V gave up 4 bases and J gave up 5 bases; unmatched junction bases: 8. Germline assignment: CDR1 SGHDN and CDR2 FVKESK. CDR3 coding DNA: TGTGCCAGCAGCCCCACCGGGACAGTACACAATGAGCAGTTCTTC. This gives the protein CASSPTGTVHNEQFF.

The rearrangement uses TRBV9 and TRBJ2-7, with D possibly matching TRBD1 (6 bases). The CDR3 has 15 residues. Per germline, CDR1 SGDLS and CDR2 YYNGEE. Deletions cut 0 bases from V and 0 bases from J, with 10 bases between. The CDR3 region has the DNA TGTGCCAGCAGCGTAGAGGACAGCAGCTCCTACGAGCAGTACTTC. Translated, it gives CASSVEDSSSYEQYF.

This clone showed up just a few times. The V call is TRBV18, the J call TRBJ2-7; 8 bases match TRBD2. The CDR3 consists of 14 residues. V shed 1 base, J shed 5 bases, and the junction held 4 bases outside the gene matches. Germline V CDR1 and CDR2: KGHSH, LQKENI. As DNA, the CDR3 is TGTGCCAGCTCACCACAGCGGGAGCATCACGAGCAGTACTTC. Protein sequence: CASSPQREHHEQYF.

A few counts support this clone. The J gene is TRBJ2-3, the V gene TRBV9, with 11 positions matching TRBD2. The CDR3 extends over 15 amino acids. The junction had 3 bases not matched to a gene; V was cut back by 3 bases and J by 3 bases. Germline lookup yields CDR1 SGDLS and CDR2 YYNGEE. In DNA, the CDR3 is TGTGCCAGCAGCGCGACTAGCGGGACTACAGATACGCAGTATTTT. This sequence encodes CASSATSGTTDTQYF.

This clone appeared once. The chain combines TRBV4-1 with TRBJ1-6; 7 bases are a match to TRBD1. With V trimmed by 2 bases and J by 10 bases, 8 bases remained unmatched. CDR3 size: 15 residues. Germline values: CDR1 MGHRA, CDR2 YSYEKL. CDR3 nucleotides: TGCGCCAGCAGCCAACTTGACAGGGTACAGTCACCCCTCCACTTT. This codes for CASSQLDRVQSPLHF.

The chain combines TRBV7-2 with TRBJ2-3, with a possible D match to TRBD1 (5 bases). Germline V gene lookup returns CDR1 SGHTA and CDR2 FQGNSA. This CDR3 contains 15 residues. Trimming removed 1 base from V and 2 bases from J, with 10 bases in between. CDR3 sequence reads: CASSLGRGNTDTQYF. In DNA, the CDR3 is TGTGCCAGCAGCTTAGGTAGGGGCAACACAGATACGCAGTATTTT.

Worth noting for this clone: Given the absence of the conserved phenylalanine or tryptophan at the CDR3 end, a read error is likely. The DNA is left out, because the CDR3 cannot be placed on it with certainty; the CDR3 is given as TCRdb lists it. The CDR3 is CASSEPHESLSA. This chain joins TRBV10-1 and TRBJ2-7; the listed D gene, TRBD2, was not tested against the DNA. From its first to its last residue, the CDR3 has 12 amino acids. Germline loops: CDR1 WNHNN, CDR2 SYGVQD (reference sequence).

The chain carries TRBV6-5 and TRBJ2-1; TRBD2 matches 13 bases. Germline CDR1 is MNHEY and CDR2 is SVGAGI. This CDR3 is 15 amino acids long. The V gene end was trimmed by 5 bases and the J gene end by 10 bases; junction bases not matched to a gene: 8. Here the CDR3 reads CASSPWTSGRGEQFF. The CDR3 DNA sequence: TGTGCCAGCAGTCCCTGGACTAGCGGGAGAGGGGAGCAGTTCTTC.

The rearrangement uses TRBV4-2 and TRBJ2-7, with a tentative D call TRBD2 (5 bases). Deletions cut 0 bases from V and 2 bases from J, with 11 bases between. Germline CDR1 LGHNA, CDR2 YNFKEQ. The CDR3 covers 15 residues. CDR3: CASSQDRGSTYEQYF. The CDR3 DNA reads TGTGCCAGCAGCCAAGATAGAGGGTCAACCTACGAGCAGTACTTC.

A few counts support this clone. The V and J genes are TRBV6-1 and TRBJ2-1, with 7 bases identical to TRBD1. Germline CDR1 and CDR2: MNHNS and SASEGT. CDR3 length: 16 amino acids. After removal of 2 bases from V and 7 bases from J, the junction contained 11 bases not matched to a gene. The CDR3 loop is CASSERTGVGRNEQFF. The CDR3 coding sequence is TGTGCCAGCAGTGAACGCACAGGGGTGGGTAGGAATGAGCAGTTCTTC.

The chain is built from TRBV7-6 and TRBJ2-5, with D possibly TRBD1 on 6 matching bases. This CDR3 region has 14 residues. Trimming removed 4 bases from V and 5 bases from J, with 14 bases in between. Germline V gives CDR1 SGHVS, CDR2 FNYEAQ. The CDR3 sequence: CASSSRGSGETQYF. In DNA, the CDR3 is TGTGCCAGCAGCTCGAGGGGGTCTGGGGAGACCCAGTACTTC.

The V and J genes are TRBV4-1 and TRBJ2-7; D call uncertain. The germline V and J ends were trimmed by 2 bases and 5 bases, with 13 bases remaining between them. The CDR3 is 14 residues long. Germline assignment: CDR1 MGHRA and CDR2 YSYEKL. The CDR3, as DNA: TGCGCCAGCAGCCAATACCGCGGCTATGACGAGCAGTACTTC. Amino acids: CASSQYRGYDEQYF.

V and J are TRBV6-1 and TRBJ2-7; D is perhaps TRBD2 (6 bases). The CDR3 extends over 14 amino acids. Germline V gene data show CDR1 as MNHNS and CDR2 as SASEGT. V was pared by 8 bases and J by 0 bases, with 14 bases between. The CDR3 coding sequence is TGTGCCAGCTGGAGGGGCGGGGACTCCTACGAGCAGTACTTC. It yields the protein CASWRGGDSYEQYF.

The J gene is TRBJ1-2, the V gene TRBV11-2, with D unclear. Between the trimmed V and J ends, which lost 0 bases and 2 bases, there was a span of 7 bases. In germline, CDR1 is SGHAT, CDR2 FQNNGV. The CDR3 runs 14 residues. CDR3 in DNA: TGTGCCAGCAGCTTAGATGGGCAGAACTATGGCTACACCTTC. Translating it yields CASSLDGQNYGYTF.

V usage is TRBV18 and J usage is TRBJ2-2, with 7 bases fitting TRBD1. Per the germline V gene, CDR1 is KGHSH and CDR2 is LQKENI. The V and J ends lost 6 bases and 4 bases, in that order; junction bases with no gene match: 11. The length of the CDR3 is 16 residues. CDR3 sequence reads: CASSQRTGRGTGELFF. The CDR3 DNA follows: TGTGCCAGCTCGCAACGGACAGGCCGGGGCACCGGGGAGCTGTTTTTT. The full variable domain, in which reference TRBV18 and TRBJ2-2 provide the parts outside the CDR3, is NAGVMQNPRHLVRRRGQEARLRCSPMKGHSHVYWYRQLPEEGLKFMVYLQKENIIDESGMPKERFSAEFPKEGPSILRIQQVVRGDSAAYFCASSQRTGRGTGELFFGEGSRLTVL.